This record concerns one T cell receptor (beta chain) sequence. Its antigen is not known. The data are from a study of CXCR3-negative and CXCR3-positive naive CD8 T cells. Regarding the study as a whole: Comparison of naive cells showed more hydrophobic TRB CDR3s in CXCR3-positive than in CXCR3-negative naive cells.

TRB cDNA libraries were made by UMI-labeled 5' RACE. From its re-call of the 5' RACE reads, TCRdb lists each CDR3 protein once, without DNA. This listing includes around 60,000 distinct CDR3 sequences. Germline V gives CDR1 SEHNR, CDR2 FQNEAQ (reference sequence). This CDR3 is 15 amino acids long. The chain carries TRBV7-9 and TRBJ1-2. Sequencing was carried out using naive CXCR3+ CD8+ T cells from blood. The subset denotes: CD45RO-CCR7+CD27+CD95- naive CD8+ T cells expressing CXCR3 (TNR3+). The source is a human donor in good health. Some clones in this sample may be carry-over from other donors' samples. The CDR3 here is CASSHQELANYGYTF.